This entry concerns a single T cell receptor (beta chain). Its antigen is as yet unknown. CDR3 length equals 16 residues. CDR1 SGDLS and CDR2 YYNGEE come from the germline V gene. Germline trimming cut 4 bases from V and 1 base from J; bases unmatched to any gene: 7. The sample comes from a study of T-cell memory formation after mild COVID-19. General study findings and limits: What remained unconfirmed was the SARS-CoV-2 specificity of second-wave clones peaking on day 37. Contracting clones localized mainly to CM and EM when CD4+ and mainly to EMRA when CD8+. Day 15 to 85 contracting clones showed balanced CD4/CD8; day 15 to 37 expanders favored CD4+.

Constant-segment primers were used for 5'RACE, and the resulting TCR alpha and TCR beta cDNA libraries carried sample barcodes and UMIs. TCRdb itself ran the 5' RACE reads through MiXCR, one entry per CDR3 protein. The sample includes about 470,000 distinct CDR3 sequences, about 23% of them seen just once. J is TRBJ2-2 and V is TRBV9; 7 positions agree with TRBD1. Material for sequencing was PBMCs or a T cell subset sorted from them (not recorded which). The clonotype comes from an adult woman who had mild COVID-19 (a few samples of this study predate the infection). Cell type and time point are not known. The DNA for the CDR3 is TGTGCCAGCAGCCCAAGGACAGGACAGAACACCGGGGAGCTGTTTTTT. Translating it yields CASSPRTGQNTGELFF.